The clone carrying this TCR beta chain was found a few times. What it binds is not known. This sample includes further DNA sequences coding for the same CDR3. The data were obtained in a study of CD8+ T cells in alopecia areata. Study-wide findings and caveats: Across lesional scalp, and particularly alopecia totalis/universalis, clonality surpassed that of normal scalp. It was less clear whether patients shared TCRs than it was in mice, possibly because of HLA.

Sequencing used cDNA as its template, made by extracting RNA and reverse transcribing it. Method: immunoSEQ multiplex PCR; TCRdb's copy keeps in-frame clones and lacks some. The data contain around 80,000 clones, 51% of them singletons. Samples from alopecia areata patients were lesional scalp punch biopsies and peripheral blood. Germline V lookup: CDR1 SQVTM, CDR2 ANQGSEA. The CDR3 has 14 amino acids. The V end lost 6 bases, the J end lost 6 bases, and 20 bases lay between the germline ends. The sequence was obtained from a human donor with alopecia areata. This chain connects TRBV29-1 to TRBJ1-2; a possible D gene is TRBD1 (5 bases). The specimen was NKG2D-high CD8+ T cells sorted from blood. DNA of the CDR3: TGCAGCGTCGAAAAGATCGACAGCACGCATGGCTACACCTTC. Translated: CSVEKIDSTHGYTF.